The 26 T cell receptor beta chains below all came from one sample that was sequenced in a study of a mutant IDH1 vaccine in newly diagnosed glioma. Some clones are missing from TCRdb's copy, which holds only in-frame ones; the method was immunoSEQ multiplex PCR. The sample holds roughly 130,000 clones, about four fifths seen once. No antigen has been identified for these receptors. Time point: week 11, during vaccination. Topical imiquimod accompanied each vaccine dose, which consisted of 300 ug of mutant IDH1 20-mer peptide. Here the sequenced sample was PBMCs, taken from a glioma patient whose treatment included an IDH1 peptide vaccine. Source of these receptors: a man aged 40-50 years with glioma.

This clone came up once. The rearrangement links TRBV13 to TRBJ2-7; D is unclear. Germline V CDR1 and CDR2: PRHDT, FYEKMQ (reference sequence). The length of the CDR3 is 14 residues. V was clipped by 1 base and J by 2 bases, with 9 bases between them. The CDR3: CASSLAVFPYEQYF. The CDR3 DNA is TGTGCCAGCAGCTTAGCCGTCTTTCCCTACGAGCAGTACTTC.

The J gene is TRBJ1-3, the V gene TRBV5-1; D gene ambiguous. Germline CDR1 is SGHRS and CDR2 is YFSETQ. There are 14 residues in the CDR3. V was clipped by 0 bases and J by 1 base, with 5 bases between them. Here the CDR3 reads CASSLEGSGNTIYF. CDR3 bases: TGCGCCAGCAGCTTGGAGGGTTCTGGAAACACCATATATTTT. Full variable domain (outside the CDR3, taken from reference TRBV5-1 and TRBJ1-3): KAGVTQTPRYLIKTRGQQVTLSCSPISGHRSVSWYQQTPGQGLQFLFEYFSETQRNKGNFPGRFSGRQFSNSRSEMNVSTLELGDSALYLCASSLEGSGNTIYFGEGSWLTVV.

This clone has more than one count but fewer than ten. The CDR3 DNA reads as TGTGCCAGCAGCCCCCAACCGAACACTGAAGCTTTCTTT. Translation gives CASSPQPNTEAFF. The V and J genes are TRBV7-3 and TRBJ1-1, with D unclear. The CDR3 contains 13 residues. The V gene's germline CDR1 is SGHTA and CDR2 FQGTGA. Deletions cut 5 bases from V and 1 base from J, with 8 bases between.

This clone is labeled medium-sized. The J gene is TRBJ1-1, the V gene TRBV10-3, with a tentative D call TRBD1 (5 bases). CDR1 is ENHRY, CDR2 SYGVKD, per germline. With 7 bases removed from V and 1 base from J, the gap between germline ends came to 10 bases. CDR3 length: 13 residues. The CDR3 spells CAINVGGNTEAFF. The CDR3 nucleotides read TGTGCCATCAACGTCGGGGGGAACACTGAAGCTTTCTTT.

This clone was counted a few times. The chain combines TRBV13 with TRBJ1-1; 8 bases map to TRBD1. This CDR3 spans 14 amino acids. J lost 7 bases, V lost 1 base, and 5 bases had no gene match. In germline, CDR1 is PRHDT, CDR2 FYEKMQ (reference sequence). CDR3 region: CASSLDPGQGEAFF. In DNA, the CDR3 is TGTGCCAGCAGCTTAGACCCCGGACAGGGTGAAGCTTTCTTT.

The chain joins TRBV2 to TRBJ1-2, with D hard to call. Germline assignment: CDR1 SNHLY and CDR2 FYNNEI. The V and J ends lost 8 bases and 4 bases respectively, with 14 bases between them. CDR3 size: 13 residues. As DNA, the CDR3 is TGTGCCAGCCCCGAAGGTGTCAGCTATGGCTACACCTTC. This translates into CASPEGVSYGYTF.

The chain employs TRBV2 and TRBJ2-1; 7 positions match TRBD2. Unmatched junction bases numbered 12, after V lost 7 bases and J lost 6 bases. Germline V gene sequence: CDR1 SNHLY, CDR2 FYNNEI. The CDR3 consists of 15 residues. The CDR3 DNA is TGTGCCAGCATCCTACCCCCCGCGGGGGTCAATGAGCAGTTCTTC. Protein sequence: CASILPPAGVNEQFF.

This clone showed up just once. The chain combines TRBV4-3 with TRBJ2-3, with TRBD1 matching over 7 bases. This CDR3 comprises 14 residues. Losses at the gene ends were 4 bases for V and 2 bases for J; bases not matched to a gene: 3. The germline CDR1 and CDR2 sequences are LGHNA and YSLEER. CDR3: CASSRQGATDTQYF. CDR3 nucleotide sequence: TGCGCCAGCAGCCGACAGGGTGCCACAGATACGCAGTATTTT.

The V call is TRBV5-1, the J call TRBJ2-6; TRBD2 agrees at 7 bases. The CDR3 sequence is 16 residues long. V trimming: 1 base; J trimming: 0 bases; junction bases outside the gene matches: 1. Per germline, CDR1 SGHRS and CDR2 YFSETQ. CDR3 amino acids: CASSLPGGSGANVLTF. In DNA form, the CDR3 reads TGCGCCAGCAGCTTGCCGGGGGGCTCTGGGGCCAACGTCCTGACTTTC.

The chain employs TRBV19 and TRBJ1-3, with D hard to call. Germline V gives CDR1 LNHDA, CDR2 SQIVND (reference sequence). Trimming cost V 7 bases and J 3 bases, with 19 bases left between them. The CDR3 has 16 amino acids. Written as DNA, the CDR3 is TGTGCCAGTAACACAAGAAAGGCCGATCGTGGAAACACCATATATTTT. As protein: CASNTRKADRGNTIYF.

This clone was recorded only once. The chain employs TRBV5-6 and TRBJ2-5; tentative D call: TRBD1 (5 bases). The germline V gene has CDR1 SGHDT and CDR2 YYEEEE. The CDR3 totals 14 residues. Deletions cut 4 bases from V and 1 base from J, with 11 bases between. Here the CDR3 reads CASSPTGVQETQYF. The CDR3 DNA follows: TGTGCCAGCAGCCCTACAGGAGTCCAAGAGACCCAGTACTTC.

A single count supports this clone. V is TRBV29-1 and J is TRBJ2-3, with 8 bases matching TRBD1. From germline, CDR1 is SQVTM and CDR2 ANQGSEA. With 6 bases clipped from V and 1 base from J, the junction kept 3 bases outside the gene matches. CDR3 length: 13 residues. The CDR3 DNA reads TGCAGCGTAGACAGGGGCGGCACAGATACGCAGTATTTT. Protein sequence: CSVDRGGTDTQYF.

With respect to this clone: The same CDR3 can be traced to other DNA sequences in this sample. The chain employs TRBV28 and TRBJ2-7; D not resolved. Trimming cost V 6 bases and J 3 bases, with 6 bases left between them. The CDR3 covers 11 residues. Per the germline V gene, CDR1 is MDHEN and CDR2 is SYDVKM. The CDR3 is CASSSSYEQYF. In DNA, the CDR3 is TGTGCCAGCAGCTCTAGCTACGAGCAGTACTTC.

The chain uses TRBV9 and TRBJ2-3; the D gene is possibly TRBD2 (5 bases). This CDR3 comprises 15 residues. V was trimmed by 0 bases and J by 6 bases, leaving 14 bases between them. CDR1 and CDR2 (germline): SGDLS, YYNGEE. The CDR3 sequence: CASSVAGIAHDTQYF. CDR3 nucleotides: TGTGCCAGCAGCGTAGCGGGGATTGCACACGATACGCAGTATTTT.

The chain uses TRBV12-5 and TRBJ2-7; TRBD1 matches at 7 bases. The CDR3 loop spans 12 amino acids. Trimming removed 3 bases from V and 4 bases from J; junction bases left unmatched: 0. Germline V gives CDR1 LGHNT, CDR2 FRNRAP. The CDR3 nucleotides read TGTGCTAGTGGTTTACAGGGGTACGAGCAGTACTTC. This translates into CASGLQGYEQYF.

This chain connects TRBV7-6 to TRBJ1-2; TRBD1 matches at 7 bases. CDR1 SGHVS and CDR2 FNYEAQ come from the germline V gene. V shed 5 bases and J 4 bases; nucleotides not matched to a gene: 4. CDR3 length: 13 amino acids. CDR3 bases: TGTGCCAGCAGCCCCGGACAGGCCTATGGCTACACCTTC. This encodes CASSPGQAYGYTF.

V and J are TRBV4-3 and TRBJ2-7, with D uncertain. Germline V CDR1 and CDR2: LGHNA, YSLEER. Trimming cost V 5 bases and J 3 bases, with 11 bases left between them. This CDR3 is built from 13 residues. For the CDR3, the DNA is TGCGCCAGCAGCTTGGGGTGGGACTACGAGCAGTACTTC. It encodes CASSLGWDYEQYF.

The genes are TRBV18 and TRBJ2-7; D is perhaps TRBD1 (6 bases). V was cut by 3 bases and J by 2 bases, with 14 bases left in between. Looked up from germline, CDR1 is KGHSH and CDR2 is LQKENI. The CDR3 is made up of 15 amino acids. The CDR3 DNA reads as TGTGCCAGCTCACCCACAGGGTCACCCACCTACGAGCAGTACTTC. Its translation: CASSPTGSPTYEQYF.

This clone appeared a few times. The CDR3 sequence: CASKGGENTEAFF. CDR3 in DNA: TGTGCCAGCAAGGGGGGGGAGAACACTGAAGCTTTCTTT. This chain connects TRBV5-4 to TRBJ1-1; D might be TRBD1 (6 bases). V gave up 6 bases and J gave up 1 base, with 10 bases separating them. The CDR3 has 13 amino acids. The V gene's germline CDR1 is SGHNT and CDR2 YYREEE (reference sequence).

This rearrangement joins TRBV2 to TRBJ2-4; D gene unclear. Germline lookup yields CDR1 SNHLY and CDR2 FYNNEI. With 4 bases removed from V and 5 bases from J, the gap between germline ends came to 3 bases. CDR3 length: 11 amino acids. This chain's CDR3 is CASSAQNIQYF. The CDR3 nucleotides read TGTGCCAGCAGTGCCCAAAACATTCAGTACTTC.

The V gene is TRBV10-3, the J gene TRBJ1-1; maybe TRBD1 (5 bases). The germline CDR1 and CDR2 sequences are ENHRY and SYGVKD. V was shortened by 10 bases and J by 0 bases, with 15 bases between the two germline ends. CDR3 length: 14 residues. The CDR3 loop is CATQWGQVNTEAFF. The CDR3 region has the DNA TGTGCCACCCAGTGGGGCCAGGTGAACACTGAAGCTTTCTTT.

The rearrangement links TRBV2 to TRBJ2-2; a weak D match, TRBD1 (5 bases). The CDR3 is 15 residues long. Trimming pared 5 bases from V and 7 bases from J, leaving 17 bases between. CDR1 and CDR2 (germline): SNHLY, FYNNEI. CDR3 residues: CASSRNGRGGGELFF. Written as DNA, the CDR3 is TGTGCCAGCAGTAGGAATGGAAGGGGTGGCGGGGAGCTGTTTTTT. Looking up the rest from reference TRBV2 and TRBJ2-2 gives the full variable domain: EPEVTQTPSHQVTQMGQEVILRCVPISNHLYFYWYRQILGQKVEFLVSFYNNEISEKSEIFDDQFSVERPDGSNFTLKIRSTKLEDSAMYFCASSRNGRGGGELFFGEGSRLTVL.

This clone was counted a single time. The V and J genes are TRBV29-1 and TRBJ2-2, with D tentatively TRBD1 (6 bases). The CDR3 spans 14 residues. Germline CDR1 is SQVTM and CDR2 is ANQGSEA. V was clipped by 4 bases and J by 4 bases, with 13 bases between them. CDR3 sequence reads: CSVVRDIVTGELFF. The CDR3 DNA sequence: TGCAGCGTTGTAAGGGACATCGTCACCGGGGAGCTGTTTTTT.

The chain employs TRBV15 and TRBJ1-2; D remains ambiguous. V shed 0 bases and J shed 4 bases, with 9 bases lying between them. This CDR3 has 14 residues. Germline lookup yields CDR1 LNHNV and CDR2 YYDKDF (reference sequence). In DNA, the CDR3 is TGTGCCACCAGCAGAGATCAAAGGTTCTATGGCTACACCTTC. It is translated as CATSRDQRFYGYTF. Complete variable domain (other parts from reference TRBV15 and TRBJ1-2): DAMVIQNPRYQVTQFGKPVTLSCSQTLNHNVMYWYQQKSSQAPKLLFHYYDKDFNNEADTPDNFQSRRPNTSFCFLDIRSPGLGDTAMYLCATSRDQRFYGYTFGSGTRLTVV.

This sequence joins TRBV4-1 and TRBJ2-2, with 10 bases fitting TRBD2. Germline values: CDR1 MGHRA, CDR2 YSYEKL. Germline trimming cut 0 bases from V and 6 bases from J; bases unmatched to any gene: 7. CDR3 length: 17 amino acids. This chain's CDR3 is CASSQDPRTSGSGELFF. Written as DNA, the CDR3 is TGCGCCAGCAGCCAAGATCCAAGGACTAGCGGTTCCGGGGAGCTGTTTTTT.

V is TRBV27 and J is TRBJ2-2; a possible D gene is TRBD2 (6 bases). The CDR3 runs 16 residues. Deletions cut 3 bases from V and 4 bases from J, with 15 bases between. Per the germline V gene, CDR1 is MNHEY and CDR2 is SMNVEV (reference sequence). The CDR3 nucleotides are TGTGCCAGCAGTTTGGTGGGGGGAAGAAGCACCGGGGAGCTGTTTTTT. This translates into CASSLVGGRSTGELFF.